A selection of T cell receptor beta chains follows, all from one sample in a study of memory CD4+ T cells and cytomegalovirus serostatus. Some clones are missing from TCRdb's copy, which holds only in-frame ones; the method was immunoSEQ multiplex PCR. The profile shows 75,000 to 90,000 clones, approximately 84% of them singletons. What was sequenced was memory CD4+ T cells from blood. The receptors were gathered from an adult in good health and CMV-seronegative. The CDR3 runs from the conserved cysteine through the conserved F or W. A D gene is named only where the DNA matches it firmly. Part of the rows lack a size; the others show once, few, many or a class for expanded clones.

d_call,clone_size,v_call,j_call,cdr3_length,cdr3_nt,cdr3_aa
-,once,TRBV19,TRBJ1-4,15,TGTGCCAGTAGTACGGGTCTTGCAACTAATGAAAAACTGTTTTTT,CASSTGLATNEKLFF
-,few,TRBV7-2,TRBJ1-1,13,TGTGCCAGCGTAAGGACACAGAACACTGAAGCTTTCTTT,CASVRTQNTEAFF
TRBD1,-,TRBV27,TRBJ2-7,15,TGTGCCAGCAGTCTGGAGGGGACAGGGATCGACGAGCAGTACTTC,CASSLEGTGIDEQYF
TRBD2,-,TRBV11-2,TRBJ2-3,18,TGTGCCAGCAGCGCCCGACTAGCGGGGGGCCTCGGCACAGATACGCAGTATTTT,CASSARLAGGLGTDTQYF
TRBD1,once,TRBV7-8,TRBJ2-7,16,TGTGCCAGCAGCCCCCAAACCGGGACAGGGAACCACGAGCAGTACTTC,CASSPQTGTGNHEQYF
-,-,TRBV6-4,TRBJ1-6,15,TGTGCCAGCAGTGACTCGGGAAAGGGGAATTCACCCCTCCACTTT,CASSDSGKGNSPLHF
-,-,TRBV19,TRBJ2-7,14,TGTGCCAGTAGTATCCAGACAGGCACATACGAGCAGTACTTC,CASSIQTGTYEQYF
TRBD1,once,TRBV11-3,TRBJ2-1,13,TGTGCCAGCAGCCTGGACAGGAAGAATGAGCAGTTCTTC,CASSLDRKNEQFF
TRBD1,-,TRBV18,TRBJ1-1,14,TGTGCCAGCTCACCCGGGAGGGGGCTAACTGAAGCTTTCTTT,CASSPGRGLTEAFF
TRBD1,-,TRBV19,TRBJ1-2,14,TGTGCCACCCGCGATACCGGGACAGTATATGGCTACACCTTC,CATRDTGTVYGYTF
TRBD1,-,TRBV6-5,TRBJ1-1,15,TGTGCCAGCAGTTACTCGGGACAGGAGAACACTGAAGCTTTCTTT,CASSYSGQENTEAFF
TRBD1,few,TRBV28,TRBJ1-5,15,TGTGCCAGCAGTCCCGGGACAGGGGCTCACCAGCCCCAGCATTTT,CASSPGTGAHQPQHF
-,once,TRBV6-1,TRBJ1-5,12,TGTGCCAGCAGCCCTACGGGTCAGCCCCAGCATTTT,CASSPTGQPQHF
TRBD2,-,TRBV11-2,TRBJ2-2,15,TGTGCCAGCAGCTTAAGCGGGGGGACCACCGGGGAGCTGTTTTTT,CASSLSGGTTGELFF